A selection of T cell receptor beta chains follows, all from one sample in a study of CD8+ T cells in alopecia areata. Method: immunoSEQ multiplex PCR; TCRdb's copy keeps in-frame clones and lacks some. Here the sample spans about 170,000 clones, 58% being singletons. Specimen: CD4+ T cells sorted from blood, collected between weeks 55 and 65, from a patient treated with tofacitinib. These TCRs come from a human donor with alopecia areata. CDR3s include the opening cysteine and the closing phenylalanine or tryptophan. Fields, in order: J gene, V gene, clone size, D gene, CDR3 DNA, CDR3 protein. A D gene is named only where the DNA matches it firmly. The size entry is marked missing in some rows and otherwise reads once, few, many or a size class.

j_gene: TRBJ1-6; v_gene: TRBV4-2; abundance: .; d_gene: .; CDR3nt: TGTGCCAGCAGCCAACCCCCCCGAGGAGTTAATTCACCCCTCCACTTT; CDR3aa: CASSQPPRGVNSPLHF
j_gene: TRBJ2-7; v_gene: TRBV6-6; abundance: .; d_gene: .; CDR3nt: TGTGCCAGCAGCCAGGGGGGGTACGAGCAGTACTTC; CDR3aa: CASSQGGYEQYF
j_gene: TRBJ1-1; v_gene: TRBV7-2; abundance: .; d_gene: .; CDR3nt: TGTGCCAGCAGCTTAAAGGGGGGAGCTTTCTTT; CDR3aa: CASSLKGGAFF
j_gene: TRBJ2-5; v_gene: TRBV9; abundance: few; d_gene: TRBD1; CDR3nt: TGTGCCAGCAGCCAAAGGGGGCGCCAAGAGACCCAGTACTTC; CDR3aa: CASSQRGRQETQYF
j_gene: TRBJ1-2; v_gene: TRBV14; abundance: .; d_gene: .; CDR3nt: TGTGCCAGCAGCCAGGCAGGGGCCGGGCCCTATGGCTACACCTTC; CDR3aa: CASSQAGAGPYGYTF
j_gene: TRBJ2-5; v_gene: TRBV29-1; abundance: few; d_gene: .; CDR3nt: TGCAGCGTTGAAGATCTGTCAGTCAAAGAGACCCAGTACTTC; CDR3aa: CSVEDLSVKETQYF
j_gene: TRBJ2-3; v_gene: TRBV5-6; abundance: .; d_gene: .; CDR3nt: TGTGCCAGCAGCTCCCTAAGGGGGGTTGATACGCAGTATTTT; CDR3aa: CASSSLRGVDTQYF
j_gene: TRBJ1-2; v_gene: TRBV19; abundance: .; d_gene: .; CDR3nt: TGTGCCAGTAAGAAGTTGGTGGCGGAGCAGTCTAACTATGGCTACACCTTC; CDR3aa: CASKKLVAEQSNYGYTF
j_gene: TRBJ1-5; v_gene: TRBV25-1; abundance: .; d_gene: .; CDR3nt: TGTGCCAGCAGTACGAGGGTCCAGCCCCAGCATTTT; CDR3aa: CASSTRVQPQHF
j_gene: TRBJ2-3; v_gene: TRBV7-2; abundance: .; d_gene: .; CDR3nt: TGTGCCAGCAGTCTCACGGTTACTTTTGGAGATACGCAGTATTTT; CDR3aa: CASSLTVTFGDTQYF
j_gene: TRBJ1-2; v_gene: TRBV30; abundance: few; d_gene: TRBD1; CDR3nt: TGTGCCTGGAGTCCATCAGGGGGAGGCTACACCTTC; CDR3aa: CAWSPSGGGYTF
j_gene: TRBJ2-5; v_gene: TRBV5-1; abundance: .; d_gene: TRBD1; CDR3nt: TGCGCCAGCAGCTCACATCCGGGACAGGGTTCGGAGACCCAGTACTTC; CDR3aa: CASSSHPGQGSETQYF
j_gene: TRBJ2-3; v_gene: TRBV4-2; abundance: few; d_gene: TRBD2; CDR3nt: TGTGCCAGCAGCCAAGATCTAACTAGCGGAGATACGCAGTATTTT; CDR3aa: CASSQDLTSGDTQYF
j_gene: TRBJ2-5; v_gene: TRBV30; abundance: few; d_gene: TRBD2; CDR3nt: TGTGCCACCGACGGGGGGCAAGAGACCCAGTACTTC; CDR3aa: CATDGGQETQYF
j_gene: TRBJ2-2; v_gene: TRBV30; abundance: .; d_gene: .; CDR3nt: TGTGCCTGGAAATCCGTGGGGAACACCGGGGAGCTGTTTTTT; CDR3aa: CAWKSVGNTGELFF
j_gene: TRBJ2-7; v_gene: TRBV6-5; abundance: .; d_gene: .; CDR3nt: TGTGCCAGCAGTTTTGATCGAAATGGGGACTACGAGCAGTACTTC; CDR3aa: CASSFDRNGDYEQYF
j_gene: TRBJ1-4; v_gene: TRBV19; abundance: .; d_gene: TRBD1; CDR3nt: TGTGCCAGTAGCATACAGGGGGGTGGTGAAAAACTGTTTTTT; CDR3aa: CASSIQGGGEKLFF
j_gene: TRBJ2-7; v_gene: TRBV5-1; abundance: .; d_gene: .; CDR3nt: TGCGCCAGCAGACCTGACACGGGGTCCTACGAGCAGTACTTC; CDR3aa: CASRPDTGSYEQYF
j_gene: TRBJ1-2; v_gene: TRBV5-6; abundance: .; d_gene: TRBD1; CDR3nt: TGTGCCAGCAGCTTGGGACAGGGCGTCTATGGCTACACCTTC; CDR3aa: CASSLGQGVYGYTF
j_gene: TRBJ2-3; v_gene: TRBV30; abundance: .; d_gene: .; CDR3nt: TGTGCCTGGAGTGCCGGCCAGGGCTCCACAGATACGCAGTATTTT; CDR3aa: CAWSAGQGSTDTQYF
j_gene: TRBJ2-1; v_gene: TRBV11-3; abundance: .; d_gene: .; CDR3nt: TGTGCCAGCAGCTTAGCGGCGAACAATGAGCAGTTCTTC; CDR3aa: CASSLAANNEQFF
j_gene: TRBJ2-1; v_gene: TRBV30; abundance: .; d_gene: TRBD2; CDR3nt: TGTGCCTGGAGTGCCGGGACTAGCGGAATCAATGAGCAGTTCTTC; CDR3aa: CAWSAGTSGINEQFF
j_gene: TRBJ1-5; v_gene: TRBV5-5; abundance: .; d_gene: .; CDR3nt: TGTGCCAGCAGCTTGGGGCAGAGCAATCAGCCCCAGCATTTT; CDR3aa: CASSLGQSNQPQHF
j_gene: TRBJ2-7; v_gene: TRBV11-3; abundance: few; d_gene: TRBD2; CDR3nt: TGTGCCAGCAGCTCCAGTGGGCTAGCGGGCCCAGAGAGTGGCTACGAGCAGTACTTC; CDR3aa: CASSSSGLAGPESGYEQYF
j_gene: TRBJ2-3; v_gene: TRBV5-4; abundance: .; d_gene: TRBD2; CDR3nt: TGTGCCAGCAGCTTGGATAGCGGGGTCACAGATACGCAGTATTTT; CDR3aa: CASSLDSGVTDTQYF
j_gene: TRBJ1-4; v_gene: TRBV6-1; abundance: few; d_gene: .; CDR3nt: TGTGCCATCAGTGAACCCAATAATGAAAAACTGTTTTTT; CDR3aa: CAISEPNNEKLFF
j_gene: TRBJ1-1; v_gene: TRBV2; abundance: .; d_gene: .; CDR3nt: TGTGCCAGCAGTAGAGACAGGAACACTGAAGCTTTCTTT; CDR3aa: CASSRDRNTEAFF
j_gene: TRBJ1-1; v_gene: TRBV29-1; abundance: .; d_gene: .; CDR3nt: TGCAGCGTTGTTCGGGGTTGGGGCACTGAAGCTTTCTTT; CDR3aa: CSVVRGWGTEAFF
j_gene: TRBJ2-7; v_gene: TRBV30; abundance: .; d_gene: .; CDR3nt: TGTGCCTGGAGCGGGTTGAAACAAGGTGGCGAGCAGTACTTC; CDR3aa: CAWSGLKQGGEQYF
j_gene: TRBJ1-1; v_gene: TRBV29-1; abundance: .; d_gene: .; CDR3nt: TGCAGCGTCAGGGGTAACACTGAAGCTTTCTTT; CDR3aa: CSVRGNTEAFF
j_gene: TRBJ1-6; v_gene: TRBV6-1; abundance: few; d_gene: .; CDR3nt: TGTGCCAGCAGTGAAGGTATCTCCGTAACTAATTCACCCCTCCACTTT; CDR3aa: CASSEGISVTNSPLHF
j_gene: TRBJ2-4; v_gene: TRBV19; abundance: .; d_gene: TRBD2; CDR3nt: TGTGCCAGTAGCACGACTAGCGGGGGACTAGCCAAAAACATTCAGTACTTC; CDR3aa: CASSTTSGGLAKNIQYF
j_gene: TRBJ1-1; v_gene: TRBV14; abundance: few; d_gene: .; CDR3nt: TGTGCCAGCAGCCTAGCAGGGGACCCGAGGGCTTTCTTT; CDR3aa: CASSLAGDPRAFF
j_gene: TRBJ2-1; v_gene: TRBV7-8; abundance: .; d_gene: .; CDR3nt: TGTGCCAGCAGCTTAGGGTCAGCGTCCCCGAGGGGGCAGTTCTTC; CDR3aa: CASSLGSASPRGQFF
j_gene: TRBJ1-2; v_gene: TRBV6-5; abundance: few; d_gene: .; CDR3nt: TGTGCCAGCAGTCAGACAGCTAACTATGGCTACACCTTC; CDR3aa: CASSQTANYGYTF
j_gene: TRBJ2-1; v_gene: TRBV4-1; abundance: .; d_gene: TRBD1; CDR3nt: TGCGCCAGCAGCCAACCGGGACAGGTACCCTACAATGAGCAGTTCTTC; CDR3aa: CASSQPGQVPYNEQFF
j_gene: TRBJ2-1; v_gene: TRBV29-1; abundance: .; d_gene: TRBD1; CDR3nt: TGCAGCGTCGGACAGGGGAGGGTGCATGAGCAGTTCTTC; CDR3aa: CSVGQGRVHEQFF
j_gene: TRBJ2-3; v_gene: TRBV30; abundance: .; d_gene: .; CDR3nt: TGTGCCTGGAGTGTCGAGGGGGGTACAGATACGCAGTATTTT; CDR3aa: CAWSVEGGTDTQYF
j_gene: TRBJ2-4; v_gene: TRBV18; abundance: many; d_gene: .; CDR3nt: TGTGCCAGTCTCTCAGGACAGACAGCCAAAAACATTCAGTACTTC; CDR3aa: CASLSGQTAKNIQYF
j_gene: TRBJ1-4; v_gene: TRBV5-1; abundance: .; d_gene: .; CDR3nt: TGCGCCAGCAGCTTGGAGGGTTTAAATAATGAAAAACTGTTTTTT; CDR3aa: CASSLEGLNNEKLFF
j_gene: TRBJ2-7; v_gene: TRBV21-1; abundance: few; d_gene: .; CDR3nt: TGTGCCAGCTTCGAGGCGGACAGGACCTACGAGCAGTACTTC; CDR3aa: CASFEADRTYEQYF
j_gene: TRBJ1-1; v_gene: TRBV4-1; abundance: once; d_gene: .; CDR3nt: TGCGCCAGCAGCCTCCGGGCCCTAACGGGGCAGGGGAACACTGAAGCTTTCTTT; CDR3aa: CASSLRALTGQGNTEAFF
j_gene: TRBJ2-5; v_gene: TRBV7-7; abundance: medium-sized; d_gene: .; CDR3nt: TGTGCTAGCAGCTTAGCGTCCGGTCGGGTCCAAGAGACCCAGTACTTC; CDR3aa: CASSLASGRVQETQYF
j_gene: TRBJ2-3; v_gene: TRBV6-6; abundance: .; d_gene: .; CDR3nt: TGTGCCAGCCGAGGGACGCCCGAGACAGATACGCAGTATTTT; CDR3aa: CASRGTPETDTQYF
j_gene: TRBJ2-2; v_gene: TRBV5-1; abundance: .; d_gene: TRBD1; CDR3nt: TGCGCCAGCAGCCAGGGGGCCCTGAACACCGGGGAGCTGTTTTTT; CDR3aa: CASSQGALNTGELFF
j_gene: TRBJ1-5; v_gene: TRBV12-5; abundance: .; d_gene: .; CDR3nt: TGTGCTAGTGCCTGGGGGGACAATCAGCCCCAGCATTTT; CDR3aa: CASAWGDNQPQHF
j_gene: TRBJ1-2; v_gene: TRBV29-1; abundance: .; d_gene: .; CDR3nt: TGCAGCGTTGAAAAAGGATCAGGGGCCGCGTCTGACTATGGCTACACCTTC; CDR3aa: CSVEKGSGAASDYGYTF
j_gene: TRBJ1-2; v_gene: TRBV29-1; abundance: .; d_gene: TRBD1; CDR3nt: TGCAGCGGAGCTACTAATACAGGGGGCTATGGCTACACCTTC; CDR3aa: CSGATNTGGYGYTF
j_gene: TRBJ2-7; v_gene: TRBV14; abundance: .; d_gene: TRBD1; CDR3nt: TGTGCCAGCAGCCAAGACAGTTGGGACAGGGCTTCCTACGAGCAGTACTTC; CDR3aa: CASSQDSWDRASYEQYF
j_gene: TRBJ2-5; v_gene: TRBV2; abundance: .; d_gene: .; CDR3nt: TGTGCGTCCAGGTCCCAAACAGGCCAAGAGACCCAGTACTTC; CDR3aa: CASRSQTGQETQYF
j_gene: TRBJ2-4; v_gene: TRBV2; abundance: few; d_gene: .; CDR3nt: TGTGCCAGCATATTATCTGGGGCGAGGGACATTCAGTACTTC; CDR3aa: CASILSGARDIQYF
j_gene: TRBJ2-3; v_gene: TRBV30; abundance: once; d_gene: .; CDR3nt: TGTGCCTGGAGTGTACGAGGTACAGATACGCAGTATTTT; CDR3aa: CAWSVRGTDTQYF
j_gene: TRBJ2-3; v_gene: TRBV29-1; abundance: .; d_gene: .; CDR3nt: TGCAGCGTTGGGATAGATACGCAGTATTTT; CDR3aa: CSVGIDTQYF
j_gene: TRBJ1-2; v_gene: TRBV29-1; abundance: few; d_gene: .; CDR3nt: TGCAGCGCTGGACAAGGACGGTTATATGGCTACACCTTC; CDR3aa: CSAGQGRLYGYTF
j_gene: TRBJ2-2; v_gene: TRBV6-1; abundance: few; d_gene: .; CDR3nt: TGTGCCAGCAGTGCTCCCCTCACCGGGGAGCTGTTTTTT; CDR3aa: CASSAPLTGELFF
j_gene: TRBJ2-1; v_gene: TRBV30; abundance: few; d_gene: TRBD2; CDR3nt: TGTGCCTGGAAATTGGCGGGGGGGCCCTATGAGCAGTTCTTC; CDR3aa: CAWKLAGGPYEQFF
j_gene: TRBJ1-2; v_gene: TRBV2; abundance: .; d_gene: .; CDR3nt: TGTGCCAGCAGGCGTCAGGCGAACTATGGCTACACCTTC; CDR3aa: CASRRQANYGYTF
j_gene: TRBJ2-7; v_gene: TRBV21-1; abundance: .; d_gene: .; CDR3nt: TGTGCCAGCAGCAACTACAGGGAGCAGTACTTC; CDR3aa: CASSNYREQYF
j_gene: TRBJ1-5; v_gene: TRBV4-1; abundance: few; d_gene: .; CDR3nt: TGCGCCAGCAGCCAAGAATGGGGGCGCAGCAATCAGCCCCAGCATTTT; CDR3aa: CASSQEWGRSNQPQHF
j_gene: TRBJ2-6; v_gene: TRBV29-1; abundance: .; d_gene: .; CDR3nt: TGCAGCGTTGTGCCCGCCGGGACAGCGGGCTCTGGGGCCAACGTCCTGACTTTC; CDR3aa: CSVVPAGTAGSGANVLTF